Sequencing of this T cell receptor (beta chain) was carried out in a study of OX40 agonist ivuxolimab in advanced cancers. Study-wide background: Ivuxolimab, which is an agonistic anti-OX40 (CD134) antibody, was administered to the patients. Three patients had partial responses: one hepatocellular carcinoma, two cutaneous melanoma.

Here immunoSEQ multiplex PCR was the method, and the copy in TCRdb shows in-frame clones only, minus some. The sample has roughly 77,000 clones; 80% to 95% are singletons. This CDR3 has 16 amino acids. Germline V lookup: CDR1 SGDLS, CDR2 YYNGEE. V was clipped by 6 bases and J by 4 bases, with 19 bases between them. The sample in question was CD4+ or CD8+ T cells sorted from blood, obtained in a trial of the OX40 agonist ivuxolimab. The clonotype was recovered from an adult with an advanced solid tumor such as melanoma, head and neck, liver or kidney cancer. The chain recombines TRBV9 with TRBJ2-2; tentatively, D is TRBD2 (7 bases). The CDR3 reads CASTLRVGGGTGELFF. CDR3 nucleotide sequence: TGTGCCAGCACCCTTCGCGTGGGAGGGGGCACCGGGGAGCTGTTTTTT.